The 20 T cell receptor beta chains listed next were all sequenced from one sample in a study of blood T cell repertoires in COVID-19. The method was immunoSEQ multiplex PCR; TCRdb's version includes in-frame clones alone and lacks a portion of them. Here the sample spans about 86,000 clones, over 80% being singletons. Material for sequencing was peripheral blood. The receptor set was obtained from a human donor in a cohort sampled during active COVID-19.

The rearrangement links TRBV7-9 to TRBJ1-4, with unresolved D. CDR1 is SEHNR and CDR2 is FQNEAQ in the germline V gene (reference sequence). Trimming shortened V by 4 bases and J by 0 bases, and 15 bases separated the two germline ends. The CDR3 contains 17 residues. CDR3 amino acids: CASSSSIYSATNEKLFF. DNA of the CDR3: TGTGCCAGCAGCTCAAGTATTTACAGTGCAACTAATGAAAAACTGTTTTTT.

The CDR3 loop is CASRVQGAVYGYTF. The CDR3 DNA follows: TGTGCCAGCAGGGTACAGGGGGCCGTCTATGGCTACACCTTC. V is TRBV27 and J is TRBJ1-2, with 9 bases fitting TRBD1. This CDR3 is 14 amino acids long. The junction had 6 bases not matched to a gene; V was cut back by 6 bases and J by 4 bases. Germline V gene data show CDR1 as MNHEY and CDR2 as SMNVEV (reference sequence).

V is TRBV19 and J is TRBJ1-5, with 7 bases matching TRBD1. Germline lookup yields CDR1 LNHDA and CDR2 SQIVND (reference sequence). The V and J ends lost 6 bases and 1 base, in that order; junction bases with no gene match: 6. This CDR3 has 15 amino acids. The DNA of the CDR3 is TGTGCCAGTAGAACGGACAGGTCAAGCAATCAGCCCCAGCATTTT. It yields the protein CASRTDRSSNQPQHF.

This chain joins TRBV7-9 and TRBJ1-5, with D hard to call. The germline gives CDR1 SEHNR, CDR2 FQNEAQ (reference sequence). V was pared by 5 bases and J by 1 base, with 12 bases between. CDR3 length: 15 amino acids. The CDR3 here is CASSTSGGSNQPQHF. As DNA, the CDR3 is TGTGCCAGCAGCACATCGGGTGGCAGCAATCAGCCCCAGCATTTT. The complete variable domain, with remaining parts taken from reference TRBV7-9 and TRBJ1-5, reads DTGVSQNPRHKITKRGQNVTFRCDPISEHNRLYWYRQTLGQGPEFLTYFQNEAQLEKSRLLSDRFSAERPKGSFSTLEIQRTEQGDSAMYLCASSTSGGSNQPQHFGDGTRLSIL.

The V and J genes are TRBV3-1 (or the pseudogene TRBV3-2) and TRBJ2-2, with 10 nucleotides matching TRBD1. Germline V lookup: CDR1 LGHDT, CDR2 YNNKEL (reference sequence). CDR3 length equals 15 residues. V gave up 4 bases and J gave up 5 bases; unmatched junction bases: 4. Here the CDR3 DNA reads TGTGCCAGCAGCCGCGGACAGGGGGATACCGGGGAGCTGTTTTTT. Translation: CASSRGQGDTGELFF.

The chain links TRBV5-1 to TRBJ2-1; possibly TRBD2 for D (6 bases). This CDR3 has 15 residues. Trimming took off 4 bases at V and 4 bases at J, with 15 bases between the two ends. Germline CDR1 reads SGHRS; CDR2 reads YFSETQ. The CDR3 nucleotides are TGCGCCAGCAGCCCGGGAGCGGGTGCTTACAATGAGCAGTTCTTC. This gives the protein CASSPGAGAYNEQFF.

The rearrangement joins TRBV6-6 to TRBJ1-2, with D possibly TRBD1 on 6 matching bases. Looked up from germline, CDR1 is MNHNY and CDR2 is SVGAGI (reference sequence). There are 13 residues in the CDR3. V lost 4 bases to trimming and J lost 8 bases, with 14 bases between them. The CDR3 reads CASSSKGHPGYTF. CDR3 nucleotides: TGTGCCAGCAGTTCCAAGGGACACCCAGGCTACACCTTC.

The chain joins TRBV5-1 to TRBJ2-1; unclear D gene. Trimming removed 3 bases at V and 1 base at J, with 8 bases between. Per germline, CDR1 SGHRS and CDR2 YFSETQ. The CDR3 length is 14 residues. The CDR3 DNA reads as TGCGCCAGCAGCTGGCCTGAATCCTACAATGAGCAGTTCTTC. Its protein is CASSWPESYNEQFF.

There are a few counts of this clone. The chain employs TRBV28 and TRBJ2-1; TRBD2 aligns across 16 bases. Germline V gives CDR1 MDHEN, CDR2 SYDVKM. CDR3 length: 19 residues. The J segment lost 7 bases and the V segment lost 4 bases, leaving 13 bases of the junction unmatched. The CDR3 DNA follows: TGTGCCAGCAGTTCGGGACTAGCGGGAGGGCAGATAGTACTAAATGAGCAGTTCTTC. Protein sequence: CASSSGLAGGQIVLNEQFF.

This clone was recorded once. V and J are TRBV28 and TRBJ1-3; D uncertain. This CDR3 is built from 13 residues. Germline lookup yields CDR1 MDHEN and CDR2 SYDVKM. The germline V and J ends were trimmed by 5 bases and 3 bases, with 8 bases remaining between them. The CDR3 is CASSIYSGNTIYF. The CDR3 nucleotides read TGTGCCAGCAGTATCTACAGTGGAAACACCATATATTTT.

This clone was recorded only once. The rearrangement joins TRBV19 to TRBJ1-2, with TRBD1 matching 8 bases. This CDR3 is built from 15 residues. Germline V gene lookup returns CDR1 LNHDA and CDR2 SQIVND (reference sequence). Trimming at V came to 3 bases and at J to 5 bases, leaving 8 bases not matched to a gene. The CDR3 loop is CASSMATGEGYGYTF. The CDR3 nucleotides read TGTGCCAGTAGTATGGCGACAGGGGAAGGGTATGGCTACACCTTC.

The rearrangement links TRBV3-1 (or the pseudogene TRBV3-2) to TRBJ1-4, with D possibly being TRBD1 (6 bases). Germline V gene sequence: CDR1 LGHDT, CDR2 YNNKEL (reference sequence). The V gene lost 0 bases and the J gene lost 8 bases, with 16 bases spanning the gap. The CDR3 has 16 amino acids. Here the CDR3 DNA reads TGTGCCAGCAGCCAAGAGGGGCGGGGGGCGCCGGAAAAACTGTTTTTT. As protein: CASSQEGRGAPEKLFF.

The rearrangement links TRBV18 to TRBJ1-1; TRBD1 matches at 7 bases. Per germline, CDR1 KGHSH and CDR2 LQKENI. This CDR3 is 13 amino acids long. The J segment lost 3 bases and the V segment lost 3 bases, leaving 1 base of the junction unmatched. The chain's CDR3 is CASSPGQHTEAFF. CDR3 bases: TGTGCCAGCTCACCGGGACAGCACACTGAAGCTTTCTTT.

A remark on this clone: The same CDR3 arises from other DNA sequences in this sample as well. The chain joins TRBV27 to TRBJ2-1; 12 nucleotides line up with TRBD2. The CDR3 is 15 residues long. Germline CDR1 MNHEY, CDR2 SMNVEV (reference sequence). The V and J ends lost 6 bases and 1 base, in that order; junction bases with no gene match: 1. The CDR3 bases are TGTGCCAGCAGGGGGACTAGCGGGTCCTACAATGAGCAGTTCTTC. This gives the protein CASRGTSGSYNEQFF.

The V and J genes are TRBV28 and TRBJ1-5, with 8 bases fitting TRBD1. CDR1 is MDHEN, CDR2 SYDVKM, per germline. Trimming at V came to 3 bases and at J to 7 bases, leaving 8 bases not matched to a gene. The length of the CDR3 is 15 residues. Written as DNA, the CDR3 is TGTGCCAGCAGTTTTCTCCAGGGGGCAGGGCAGCCCCAGCATTTT. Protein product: CASSFLQGAGQPQHF.

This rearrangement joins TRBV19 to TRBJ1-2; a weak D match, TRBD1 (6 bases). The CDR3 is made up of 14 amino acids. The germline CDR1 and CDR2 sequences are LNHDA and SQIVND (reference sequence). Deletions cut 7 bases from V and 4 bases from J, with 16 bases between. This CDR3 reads CASTNPGQSYGYTF. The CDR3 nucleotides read TGTGCCAGTACCAATCCCGGACAGTCCTATGGCTACACCTTC.

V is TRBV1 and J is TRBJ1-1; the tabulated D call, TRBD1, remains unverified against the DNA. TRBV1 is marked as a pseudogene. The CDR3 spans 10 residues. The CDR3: CTSSERGAFF. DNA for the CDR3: TGCACCAGCAGCGAAAGGGGAGCTTTCTTT.

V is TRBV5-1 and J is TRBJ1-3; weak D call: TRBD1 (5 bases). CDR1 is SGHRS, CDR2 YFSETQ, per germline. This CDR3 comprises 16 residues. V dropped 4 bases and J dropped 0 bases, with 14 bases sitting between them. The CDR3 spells CASSPGTGYSGNTIYF. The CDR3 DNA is TGCGCCAGCAGCCCGGGGACTGGCTACTCTGGAAACACCATATATTTT.

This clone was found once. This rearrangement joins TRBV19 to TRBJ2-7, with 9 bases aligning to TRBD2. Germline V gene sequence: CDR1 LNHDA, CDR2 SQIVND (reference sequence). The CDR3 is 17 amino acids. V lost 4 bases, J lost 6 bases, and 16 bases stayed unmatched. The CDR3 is CASSSGGRARPAGEQYF. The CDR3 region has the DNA TGTGCCAGTAGTAGTGGCGGGAGGGCCCGGCCCGCGGGCGAGCAGTACTTC.

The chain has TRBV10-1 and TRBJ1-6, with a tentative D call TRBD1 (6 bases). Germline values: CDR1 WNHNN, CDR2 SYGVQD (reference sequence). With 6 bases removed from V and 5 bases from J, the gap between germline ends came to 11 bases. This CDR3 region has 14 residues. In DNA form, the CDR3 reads TGCGCCAGCAGCTCAGGGGCAAATAATTCACCCCTCCACTTT. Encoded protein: CASSSGANNSPLHF.